The 14 T cell receptor beta chains below all came from one sample that was sequenced in a study of cytomegalovirus exposure and HLA in healthy donors. Amplification used 60 Vbeta primers and 13 Jbeta primers. TCRdb's copy holds only in-frame clones and misses some; the assay was immunoSEQ multiplex PCR. The sample carries about 120,000 clones, roughly 76% recorded once. The specimen was PBMCs. Receptors were obtained from a woman between 50 and 59 years old in good health and CMV-seronegative.

This chain links TRBV6-5 with TRBJ1-2; 9 positions match TRBD1. Germline V gene data show CDR1 as MNHEY and CDR2 as SVGAGI. Unmatched junction bases numbered 1, after V lost 0 bases and J lost 5 bases. This CDR3 is built from 14 residues. DNA for the CDR3: TGTGCCAGCAGTTACTCGACAGGGGGTTATGGCTACACCTTC. Translated, it gives CASSYSTGGYGYTF.

The CDR3 DNA reads TGTGCCAGCAGTGAAGAGGGTGACAGTCATTTCCAGCCCCAGCATTTT. This codes for CASSEEGDSHFQPQHF. The chain is built from TRBV6-1 and TRBJ1-5, with D possibly matching TRBD1 (5 bases). This CDR3 comprises 16 residues. The V and J ends lost 1 base and 7 bases respectively, with 17 bases between them. In germline, CDR1 is MNHNS, CDR2 SASEGT.

This clone was recorded a few times. The V and J genes are TRBV6-5 and TRBJ2-7, with D possibly matching TRBD2 (5 bases). The CDR3 sequence is 14 residues long. Trimming removed 5 bases from V and 3 bases from J, with 14 bases in between. CDR1 is MNHEY and CDR2 is SVGAGI in the germline V gene. CDR3 sequence (DNA): TGTGCCAGCAGTGAATCTAGGACTTTCTACGAGCAGTACTTC. This gives the protein CASSESRTFYEQYF.

This rearrangement joins TRBV10-3 to TRBJ2-3; TRBD2 might be the D (6 bases). The CDR3 has 15 amino acids. Trimming stripped 4 bases from V and 2 bases from J, with 13 bases between. Germline CDR1 ENHRY, CDR2 SYGVKD. The CDR3 is CAISGSGGDTDTQYF. The CDR3 DNA reads TGTGCCATCAGTGGTAGCGGAGGGGACACAGATACGCAGTATTTT.

This chain connects TRBV10-3 to TRBJ2-3; D may be TRBD2 (7 bases). The ends were cut back, 1 base at V and 1 base at J, with 15 bases in the middle. There are 17 residues in the CDR3. CDR1 is ENHRY, CDR2 SYGVKD, per germline. CDR3 bases: TGTGCCATCAGTGAGTGGGAGGGGGACCTGGGCACAGATACGCAGTATTTT. The encoded protein is CAISEWEGDLGTDTQYF.

On this clone: Other DNA sequences in the sample encode the same CDR3. V usage is TRBV27 and J usage is TRBJ1-2; possibly TRBD1 for D (6 bases). The germline gives CDR1 MNHEY, CDR2 SMNVEV (reference sequence). Trimming shortened V by 6 bases and J by 5 bases, and 13 bases separated the two germline ends. CDR3 length: 13 residues. The CDR3 loop reads CASRPDGQYGYTF. The CDR3 DNA follows: TGTGCCAGCAGACCCGATGGACAGTATGGCTACACCTTC.

The CDR3 protein is CASSLGQGSRLTNEKLFF. The CDR3 DNA is TGTGCCAGCAGCTTAGGACAGGGCTCGAGGCTGACTAATGAAAAACTGTTTTTT. J is TRBJ1-4 and V is TRBV7-2, with 7 nucleotides matching TRBD1. V lost 1 base and J lost 2; bases outside the gene matches: 10. Germline V gene lookup returns CDR1 SGHTA and CDR2 FQGNSA. This CDR3 is built from 18 residues.

V is TRBV7-9 and J is TRBJ2-3; tentatively, D is TRBD1 (5 bases). The germline gives CDR1 SEHNR, CDR2 FQNEAQ (reference sequence). The CDR3 covers 11 residues. The CDR3 coding sequence is TGTGCAGGGGAAGTCACAGATACGCAGTATTTT. It yields the protein CAGEVTDTQYF.

The CDR3: CASSTLTGQGTSEGAFF. The CDR3 DNA reads TGTGCCAGTAGTACCCTTACCGGACAGGGTACCTCTGAAGGAGCTTTCTTT. The chain uses TRBV19 and TRBJ1-1; 8 bases align to TRBD1. The CDR3 spans 17 residues. V lost 4 bases, J lost 10 bases, and 20 bases stayed unmatched. Germline CDR1 reads LNHDA; CDR2 reads SQIVND (reference sequence).

This clone came up once. In nucleotides, the CDR3 is TGTGCCAGCAGTTTATGGGGGGGCTCTGGAAACACCATATATTTT. This sequence encodes CASSLWGGSGNTIYF. The J gene is TRBJ1-3, the V gene TRBV28, with D possibly matching TRBD1 (5 bases). Germline lookup yields CDR1 MDHEN and CDR2 SYDVKM. Trimming removed 0 bases at V and 0 bases at J, with 6 bases between. CDR3 size: 15 residues.

CDR3: CASSRSGGPYEQFF. The CDR3 DNA reads as TGTGCCAGCAGCAGATCGGGAGGGCCGTATGAGCAGTTCTTC. This sequence joins TRBV28 and TRBJ2-1; TRBD2 aligns across 8 bases. Germline CDR1 reads MDHEN; CDR2 reads SYDVKM. The CDR3 runs 14 residues. Trimming cost V 6 bases and J 8 bases; bases outside gene matches: 9.

The chain uses TRBV2 and TRBJ2-5, with TRBD1 matching 12 bases. V shed 9 bases, J shed 4 bases, and the junction held 9 bases outside the gene matches. This CDR3 has 15 amino acids. The germline V gene encodes CDR1 SNHLY and CDR2 FYNNEI. For the CDR3, the DNA is TGTGCCAGTAGGAGGGGGACAGGGGGCATAGAGACCCAGTACTTC. Its protein is CASRRGTGGIETQYF.

This chain connects TRBV2 to TRBJ2-3; 9 positions match TRBD2. Germline V lookup: CDR1 SNHLY, CDR2 FYNNEI. V lost 5 bases, J lost 8 bases, and 5 bases stayed unmatched. This CDR3 region has 13 residues. The CDR3 is CASSLGLAGTQYF. The DNA for the CDR3 is TGTGCCAGCAGTCTGGGACTAGCTGGTACGCAGTATTTT.

The chain carries TRBV6-1 and TRBJ2-7; 7 nucleotides align to TRBD2. The ends lost 6 bases at V and 3 bases at J; junction bases unmatched: 8. The V gene's germline CDR1 is MNHNS and CDR2 SASEGT. The CDR3 sequence is 14 residues long. For the CDR3, the DNA is TGTGCCAGCAGGGCGGGACTATCCCTCTACGAGCAGTACTTC. Its protein product is CASRAGLSLYEQYF.